This is a list of T cell receptor beta chains from one sample in a study of PD-1 blockade in classical Hodgkin lymphoma. Using immunoSEQ multiplex PCR, the repertoire was profiled, and TCRdb retains in-frame clones only, with some absent. The sample has some 41,000 clones, around 90% seen once. Material: peripheral blood mononuclear cells (PBMCs), obtained before the second cycle of nivolumab. All receptors derive from a human donor with classical Hodgkin lymphoma. Both conserved end residues are part of each CDR3. The D gene is left open where the match is weak. Rows give clone size only sometimes, using once, few, many, or a class for an expanded clone.

d_gene,len,j_gene,v_gene,abundance,CDR3aa,CDR3nt
TRBD2,14,TRBJ2-7,TRBV16,-,CASGQWDYLNEQYF,TGTGCCAGCGGACAATGGGACTACCTTAACGAGCAGTACTTC
-,16,TRBJ1-6,TRBV2,-,CASSRDSSSYNSPLHF,TGTGCCAGCAGTCGGGATTCTAGCTCCTATAATTCACCCCTCCACTTT
TRBD1,17,TRBJ2-3,TRBV19,-,CASSIDGTGGFTDTQYF,TGTGCCAGTAGTATTGACGGGACAGGGGGCTTCACAGATACGCAGTATTTT
-,16,TRBJ2-2,TRBV10-1,-,CASSPGTEGNTGELFF,TGCGCCAGCAGCCCCGGGACTGAGGGGAACACCGGGGAGCTGTTTTTT
TRBD2,16,TRBJ2-3,TRBV6-6,-,CASSGLAGVITDTQYF,TGTGCCAGCAGCGGACTAGCGGGAGTGATCACAGATACGCAGTATTTT
-,11,TRBJ1-1,TRBV30,-,CAWDWGTEAFF,TGTGCCTGGGATTGGGGCACTGAAGCTTTCTTT
TRBD1,17,TRBJ2-6,TRBV5-8,-,CASSLVQGAFGANVLTF,TGTGCCAGCAGCTTGGTCCAGGGGGCATTTGGGGCCAACGTCCTGACTTTC
-,16,TRBJ2-1,TRBV10-1,once,CASSQRLVGAYNEQFF,TGCGCCAGCAGTCAAAGACTAGTCGGAGCCTACAATGAGCAGTTCTTC
-,13,TRBJ1-3,TRBV29-1,once,CSVDAGSGNTIYF,TGCAGCGTTGATGCGGGCTCTGGAAACACCATATATTTT
-,15,TRBJ1-2,TRBV9,-,CASSSGTSSNYGYTF,TGTGCCAGCAGCTCCGGGACAAGTTCTAACTATGGCTACACCTTC